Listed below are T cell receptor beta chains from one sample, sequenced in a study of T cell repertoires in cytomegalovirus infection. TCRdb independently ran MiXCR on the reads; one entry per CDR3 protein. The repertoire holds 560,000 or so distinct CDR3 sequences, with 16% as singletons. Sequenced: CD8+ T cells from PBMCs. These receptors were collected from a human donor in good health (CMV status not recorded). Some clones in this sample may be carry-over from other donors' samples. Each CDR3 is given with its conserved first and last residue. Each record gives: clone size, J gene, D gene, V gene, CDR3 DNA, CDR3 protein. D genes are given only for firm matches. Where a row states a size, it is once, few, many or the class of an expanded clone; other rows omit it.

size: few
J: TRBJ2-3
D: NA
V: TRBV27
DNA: TGTGCCAGCAAGTATGCAGATACGCAGTATTTT
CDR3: CASKYADTQYF

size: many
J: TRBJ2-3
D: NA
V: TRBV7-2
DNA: TGTGCCAGCAGCGATTATTTGGGCGGAGTTGGGGCGCAGTATTTT
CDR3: CASSDYLGGVGAQYF

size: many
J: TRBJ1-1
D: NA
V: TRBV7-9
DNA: TGTGCCAGCAGCTTGGGGAGGTCAGCTTTCTTT
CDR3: CASSLGRSAFF

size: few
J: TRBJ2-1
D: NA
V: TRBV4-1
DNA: TGCGCCAGCAGCCAAGATCTGGGGCAGGGGTATGAGCAGTTCTTC
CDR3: CASSQDLGQGYEQFF

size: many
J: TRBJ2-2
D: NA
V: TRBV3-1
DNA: TGTGCCAGCAGCCAAGCCCGACTAGATCGGAACACCGGGGAGCTGTTTTTT
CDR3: CASSQARLDRNTGELFF

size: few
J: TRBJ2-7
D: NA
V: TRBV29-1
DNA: TGCAGCGTTGTGGGTCGGTCTCTAGACGAGCAGTACTTC
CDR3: CSVVGRSLDEQYF

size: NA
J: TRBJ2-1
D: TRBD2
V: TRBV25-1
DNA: TGTGCCAGCAGTGGGGTAGGGGCGGGAGGGCTATACAATGAGCAGTTCTTC
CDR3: CASSGVGAGGLYNEQFF

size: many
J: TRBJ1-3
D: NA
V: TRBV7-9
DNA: TGTGCCAGCAGCTCGGGACCCAGCCTAGACACCATATATTTT
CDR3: CASSSGPSLDTIYF

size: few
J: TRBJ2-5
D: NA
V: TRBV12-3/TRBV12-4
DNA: TGTGCCAGCAATTGGGGCTTACAGAACCGACAAGAGACCCAGTACTTC
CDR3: CASNWGLQNRQETQYF

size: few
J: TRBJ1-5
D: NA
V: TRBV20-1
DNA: TGCAGTGCTAGAGATCCGGAGGGCCACCAGCCCCAGCATTTT
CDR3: CSARDPEGHQPQHF

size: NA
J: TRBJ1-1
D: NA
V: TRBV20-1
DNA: TGCAGTGCTAGTAATTCTAACACTGAAGCTTTCTTT
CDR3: CSASNSNTEAFF

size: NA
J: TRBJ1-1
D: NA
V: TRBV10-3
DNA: TGTGCCATCAGTGTTGAGGGGAGTTATACTGAAGCTTTCTTT
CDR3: CAISVEGSYTEAFF

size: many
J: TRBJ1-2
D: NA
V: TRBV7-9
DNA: TGTGCCAGCAGCTCGGCGCCGGACTATGGCTACACCTTC
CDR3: CASSSAPDYGYTF

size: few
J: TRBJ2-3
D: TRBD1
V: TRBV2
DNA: TGTGCCAGCAGTGACCTTCCCCCGGGACAGCACACAGATACGCAGTATTTT
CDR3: CASSDLPPGQHTDTQYF

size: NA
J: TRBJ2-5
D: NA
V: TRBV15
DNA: TGTGCCACCAGCAGAGGGGGGGAGACCCAGTACTTC
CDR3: CATSRGGETQYF

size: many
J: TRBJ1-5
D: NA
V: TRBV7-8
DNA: TGTGCCAGCAGCAAACGGACGGGGAGCAATCAGCCCCAGCATTTT
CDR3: CASSKRTGSNQPQHF

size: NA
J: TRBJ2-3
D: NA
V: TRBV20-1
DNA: TGCAGTGCTACCAGTGGGGTGATAGCTTCCACAGATACGCAGTATTTT
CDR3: CSATSGVIASTDTQYF

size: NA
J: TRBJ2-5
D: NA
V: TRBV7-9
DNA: TGTGCCAGCAGCTTAAGTTTAGGGACGTACCAAGAGACCCAGTACTTC
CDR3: CASSLSLGTYQETQYF

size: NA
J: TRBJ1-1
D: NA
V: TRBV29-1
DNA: TGCAGCGTCGGTCCAGGGAACGGTGAAGCTTTCTTT
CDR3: CSVGPGNGEAFF

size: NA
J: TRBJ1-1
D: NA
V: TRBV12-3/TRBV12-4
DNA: TGTGCCAGCAGCACTCCTCCTGTCGAGAGCGCTTTCTTT
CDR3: CASSTPPVESAFF

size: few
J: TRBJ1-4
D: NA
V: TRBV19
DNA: TGTGCCAGTAGTATAGTTCGTCGGGGGTACGATGAAAAACTGTTTTTT
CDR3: CASSIVRRGYDEKLFF

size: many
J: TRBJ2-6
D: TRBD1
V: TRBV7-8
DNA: TGTGCCAGCAGCTGGACAGGGGGAACGCGTAGGGCCAACGTCCTGACTTTC
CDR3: CASSWTGGTRRANVLTF

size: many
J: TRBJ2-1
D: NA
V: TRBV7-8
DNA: TGTGCCAGCAGCTTAGCTGCGGAGGGAATAAATGAGCAGTTCTTC
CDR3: CASSLAAEGINEQFF

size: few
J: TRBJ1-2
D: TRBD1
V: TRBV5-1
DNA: TGCGCCAGCAGCGTCCACAGGGGGCGTAACTATGGCTACACCTTC
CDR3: CASSVHRGRNYGYTF

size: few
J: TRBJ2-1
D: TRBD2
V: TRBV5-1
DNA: TGCGCCAGCAGCTCCGGGACTAGCAGCATGGATGAGCAGTTCTTC
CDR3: CASSSGTSSMDEQFF

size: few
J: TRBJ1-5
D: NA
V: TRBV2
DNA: TGTGCCAGCCGAGGGGCAGGGCGGGCAATTCATCAGCCCCAGCATTTT
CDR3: CASRGAGRAIHQPQHF

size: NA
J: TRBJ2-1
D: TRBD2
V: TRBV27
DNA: TGTGCCAGCAGTCTCCCCCCTAGCGGGGGGGCCGTGAATGAGCAGTTCTTC
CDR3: CASSLPPSGGAVNEQFF

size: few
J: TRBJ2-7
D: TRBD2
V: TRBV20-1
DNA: TGCAGTGCTAGAGATTATGATGAACTAGCGGGGCCTTACGAGCAGTACTTC
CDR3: CSARDYDELAGPYEQYF

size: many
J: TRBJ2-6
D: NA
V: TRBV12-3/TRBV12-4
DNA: TGTGCCAGCAGCTTTGGGGGGTGGGGGGCCAACGTCCTGACTTTC
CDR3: CASSFGGWGANVLTF

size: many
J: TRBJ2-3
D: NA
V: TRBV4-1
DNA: TGCGCCAGCAGCCAAGGTCTGGGGTCGGCTGGCACAGATACGCAGTATTTT
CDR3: CASSQGLGSAGTDTQYF